Below, 4 T cell receptor beta chains from the same sample are listed, as sequenced in a study of cytomegalovirus exposure and HLA in healthy donors. Researchers ran the PCR with 60 Vbeta and 13 Jbeta primers. The table came from immunoSEQ multiplex PCR; TCRdb's copy has only in-frame clones and leaves some out. The sample lists some 140,000 clones, 75% seen once, with roughly 3.1% in the top ten. Sequencing used PBMCs. These receptor sequences come from a man under 40 in good health and CMV-seronegative.

The rearrangement joins TRBV11-2 to TRBJ2-7; D might be TRBD2 (5 bases). Germline V CDR1 and CDR2: SGHAT, FQNNGV. With 0 bases removed from V and 4 bases from J, the gap between germline ends came to 7 bases. The CDR3 runs 13 residues. The CDR3 nucleotides are TGTGCCAGCAGCTTAGATAGAGGGTACGAGCAGTACTTC. It translates to CASSLDRGYEQYF.

V and J are TRBV7-2 and TRBJ2-7; 9 nucleotides align to TRBD2. CDR1 is SGHTA, CDR2 FQGNSA, per germline. V gave up 1 base and J gave up 2 bases; unmatched junction bases: 3. The CDR3 is 15 residues long. CDR3 bases: TGTGCCAGCAGCTTAGGACTAGCGGATGCCTACGAGCAGTACTTC. It specifies CASSLGLADAYEQYF.

The chain uses TRBV7-9 and TRBJ2-7; TRBD1 matches 8 bases. V shed 4 bases, J shed 2 bases, and the junction held 7 bases outside the gene matches. Germline V gives CDR1 SEHNR, CDR2 FQNEAQ (reference sequence). The CDR3 totals 15 residues. CDR3 in amino acids: CASSSSGTGTYEQYF. DNA for the CDR3: TGTGCCAGCAGCTCGTCCGGGACAGGAACCTACGAGCAGTACTTC.

This chain joins TRBV30 and TRBJ1-5, with 8 bases fitting TRBD1. The CDR3 is made up of 14 amino acids. Germline assignment: CDR1 GTSNPN and CDR2 SVGIG (reference sequence). Trimming took 1 base from V and 3 from J; bases not matched to a gene: 2. CDR3 DNA: TGTGCCTGGAGTGGGACAGGGCTCAATCAGCCCCAGCATTTT. Protein sequence: CAWSGTGLNQPQHF.